This T cell receptor (beta chain) was captured by sequencing in a study of CD8+ T cells in alopecia areata. Study conclusions and caveats: Especially in alopecia totalis/universalis, lesional scalp showed greater clonality than normal scalp did.

Note on this clone: Its target is unknown.

RNA, once extracted, was reverse transcribed into cDNA for use as the sequencing template. Data came from immunoSEQ multiplex PCR; TCRdb stores just in-frame clones and leaves some out. This sample yields 150,000 to 200,000 clones, of which about 63% are seen a single time; about 15% belongs to the top ten. This CDR3 region has 16 residues. The germline CDR1 and CDR2 sequences are LNHDA and SQIVND (reference sequence). Trimming took 4 bases from V and 8 from J, leaving 21 bases between them. The sequencing here drew on CD4+ T cells sorted from blood, taken at week 0. V usage is TRBV19 and J usage is TRBJ2-1; D might be TRBD2 (5 bases). The TCR originated in a human donor with alopecia areata. The CDR3 here is CASSNSLRGLRDEQFF. CDR3 nucleotides: TGTGCCAGTAGTAACTCCCTACGAGGGTTACGAGATGAGCAGTTCTTC.